This TCR beta chain appears in the sequencing data of a study of blood T cell repertoires in COVID-19 (dated by TCRdb to 2020 to 2021). About the study as a whole: Samples covering the acute and convalescent phases of COVID-19 were provided by collaborators in the United States, Italy and Spain. A de-identified subject ID, COVID-19 status, age in years and sex were almost always included in the sample metadata. The prospective study material was composed of cDNA or gDNA derived from T cells, B-cell-depleted T cells, or PBMCs. Where HLA class I and class II types were available, the types were taken from metadata supplied by the sample provider, not from assay-based typing. Deeply sampled blood TCRbeta repertoires from subjects exposed to, actively infected with, or recovered from COVID-19 were included in the dataset. The repertoires were released in a freely available public database intended as a resource for research on the immune response to SARS-CoV-2. Samples were obtained from the ongoing ImmuneRACE study (first 160 participants) and from over a thousand subjects provided by 6 global collaborators. The study at large found these results: The amount of clinical and demographic metadata varied by source and participant and was provided uncurated.

The collaborating institutions used their own protocols to collect whole blood in K2EDTA tubes. For TCRbeta analysis, collaborators shipped samples in one of three forms: frozen whole blood, isolated PBMCs, or DNA extracted from either of those sample types. Per the germline V gene, SGHTA is the CDR1 and FQGNSA is the CDR2. The CDR3 goes from the cysteine to the phenylalanine over 14 residues. The only DNA kept is the CDR3, 42 bases in frame from the first base. V and J are trimmed by 5 bases and 10 bases, and the gene matches miss 5 bases of the junction. TCRbeta CDR3 regions were amplified from genomic DNA using the immunoSEQ Assay, a bias-controlled multiplex PCR. Concerning the study's data processing: The number of nucleated cells in each sample was estimated by amplification of reference gene primers within the assay. Sequence reads were collapsed and filtered to measure the absolute abundance of every unique TCRbeta CDR3 rearrangement. For each sample, productive Simpson clonality was calculated as the square root of Simpson's diversity index across productive rearrangements. Held by TCRdb, this immuneACCESS table contains in-frame sequences only and omits some clones. Under half of the omission traces to an unresolved V gene where checked; the cause of the rest is unknown. V and J calls and clone size are as listed in that table; D and trimming were resolved from the DNA. This sample has around 150,000 clones in its table, and roughly four fifths of those were observed once. Approximately 18% of the sample is held by the ten biggest clonotypes.

In regard to this clone: No antigen is known for it. Base qualities were left out, and no much larger clone turns up one base away.

The TCR comes from a woman older than 75 with acute or convalescent COVID-19. What was sequenced was peripheral blood. The V and J segments used are TRBV7-2 and TRBJ2-1; a stretch of 13 junction bases matches TRBD2. At the DNA level, the sequence is TGTGCCAGCAGCCCGGGGACTAGCGGGAAGGAGCAGTTCTTC. Its protein reads: CASSPGTSGKEQFF.